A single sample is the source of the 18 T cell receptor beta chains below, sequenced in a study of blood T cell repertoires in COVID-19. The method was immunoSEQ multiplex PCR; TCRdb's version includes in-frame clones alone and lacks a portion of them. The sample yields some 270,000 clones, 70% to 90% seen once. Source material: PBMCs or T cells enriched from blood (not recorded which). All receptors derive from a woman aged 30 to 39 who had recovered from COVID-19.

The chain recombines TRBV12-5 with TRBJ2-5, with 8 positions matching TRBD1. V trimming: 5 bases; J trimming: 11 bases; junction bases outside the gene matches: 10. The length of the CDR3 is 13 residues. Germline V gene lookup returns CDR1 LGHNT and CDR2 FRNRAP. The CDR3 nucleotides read TGTGCTAGTGGTCACAGGACAGGGACGGTGCAGTACTTC. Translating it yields CASGHRTGTVQYF.

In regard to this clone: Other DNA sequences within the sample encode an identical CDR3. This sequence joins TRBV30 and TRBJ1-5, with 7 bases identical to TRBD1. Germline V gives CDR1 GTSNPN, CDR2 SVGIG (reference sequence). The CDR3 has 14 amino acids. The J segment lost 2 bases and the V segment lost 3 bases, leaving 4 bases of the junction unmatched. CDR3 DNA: TGTGCCTGGAGCGGTGGACAGGGCAATCAGCCCCAGCATTTT. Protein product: CAWSGGQGNQPQHF.

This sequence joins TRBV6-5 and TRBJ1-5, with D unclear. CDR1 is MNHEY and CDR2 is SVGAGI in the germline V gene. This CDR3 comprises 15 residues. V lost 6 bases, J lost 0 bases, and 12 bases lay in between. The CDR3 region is CASSLRRDSNQPQHF. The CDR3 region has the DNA TGTGCCAGCAGCCTTAGACGGGATAGCAATCAGCCCCAGCATTTT.

CDR3 sequence reads: CASSPNTGELFF. As DNA, the CDR3 is TGTGCCAGCAGTCCAAACACCGGGGAGCTGTTTTTT. The chain couples TRBV27 to TRBJ2-2; D not certain. This CDR3 spans 12 amino acids. Trimming pared 5 bases from V and 2 bases from J, leaving 3 bases between. Germline V CDR1 and CDR2: MNHEY, SMNVEV (reference sequence).

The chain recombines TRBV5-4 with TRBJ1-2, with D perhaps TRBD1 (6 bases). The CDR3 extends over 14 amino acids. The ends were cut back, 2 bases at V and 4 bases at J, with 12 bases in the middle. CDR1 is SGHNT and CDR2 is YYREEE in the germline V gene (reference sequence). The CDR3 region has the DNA TGTGCCAGCAGCTTCCAGGGGTCTGGCTATGGCTACACCTTC. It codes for CASSFQGSGYGYTF.

CDR3: CASSEYPRTNSPLHF. The CDR3 nucleotides are TGTGCCAGCAGTGAATATCCCAGAACGAATTCACCCCTCCACTTT. The rearrangement uses TRBV6-1 and TRBJ1-6, with D unclear. CDR3 length equals 15 residues. Germline-derived CDR1 and CDR2 are MNHNS and SASEGT. V lost 2 bases and J lost 7, with 12 bases in between.

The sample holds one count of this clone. CDR3 protein: CASSSKSGTPGAGNTIYF. The DNA of the CDR3 is TGTGCCAGCAGCTCTAAAAGCGGGACACCAGGAGCCGGAAACACCATATATTTT. This chain connects TRBV7-9 to TRBJ1-3; tentative D call: TRBD1 (6 bases). The V end lost 4 bases, the J end lost 4 bases, and 23 bases lay between the germline ends. The CDR3 spans 18 residues. Germline assignment: CDR1 SEHNR and CDR2 FQNEAQ (reference sequence).

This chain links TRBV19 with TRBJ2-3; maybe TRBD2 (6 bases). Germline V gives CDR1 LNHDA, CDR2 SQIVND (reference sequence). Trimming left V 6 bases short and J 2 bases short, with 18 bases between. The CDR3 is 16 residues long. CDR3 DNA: TGTGCCAGTAGGTCGGGAGAGGACCATTTCACAGATACGCAGTATTTT. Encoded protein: CASRSGEDHFTDTQYF.

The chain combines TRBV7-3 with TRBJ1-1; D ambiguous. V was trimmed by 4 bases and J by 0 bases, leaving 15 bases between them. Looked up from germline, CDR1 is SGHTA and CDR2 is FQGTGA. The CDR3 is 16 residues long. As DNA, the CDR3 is TGTGCCAGCAGCTATTCCCTCACAAGAATGAACACTGAAGCTTTCTTT. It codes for CASSYSLTRMNTEAFF.

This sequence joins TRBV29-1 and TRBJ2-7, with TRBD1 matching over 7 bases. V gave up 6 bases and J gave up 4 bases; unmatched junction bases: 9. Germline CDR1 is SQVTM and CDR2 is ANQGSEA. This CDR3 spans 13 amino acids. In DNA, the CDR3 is TGCAGCGTCCGGACAGGCTGGGATTACGAGCAGTACTTC. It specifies CSVRTGWDYEQYF.

CDR3 loop: CASSLTGAGGYTF. Here the CDR3 DNA reads TGTGCCAGCAGCCTTACAGGGGCTGGAGGCTACACCTTC. The gene calls are TRBV7-3 and TRBJ1-2; the match to TRBD1 covers 7 bases. Germline lookup yields CDR1 SGHTA and CDR2 FQGTGA. The CDR3 is made up of 13 amino acids. With V trimmed by 5 bases and J by 8 bases, 8 bases remained unmatched.

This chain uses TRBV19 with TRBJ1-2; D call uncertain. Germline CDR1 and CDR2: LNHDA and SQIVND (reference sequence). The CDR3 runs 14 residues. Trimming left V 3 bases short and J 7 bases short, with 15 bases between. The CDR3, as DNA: TGTGCCAGTAGTATTCCCGGACGGGGAGGTGGCTACACCTTC. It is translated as CASSIPGRGGGYTF.

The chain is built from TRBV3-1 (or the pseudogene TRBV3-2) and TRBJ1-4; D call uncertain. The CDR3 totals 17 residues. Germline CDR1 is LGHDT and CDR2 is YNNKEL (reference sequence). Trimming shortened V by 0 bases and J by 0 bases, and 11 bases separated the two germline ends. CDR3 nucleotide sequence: TGTGCCAGCAGCCAAGATCGGGCGGGTGCAACTAATGAAAAACTGTTTTTT. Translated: CASSQDRAGATNEKLFF.

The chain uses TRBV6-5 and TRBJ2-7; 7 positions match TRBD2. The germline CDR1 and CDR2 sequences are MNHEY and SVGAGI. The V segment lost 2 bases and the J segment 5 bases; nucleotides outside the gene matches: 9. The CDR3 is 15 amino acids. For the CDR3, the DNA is TGTGCCAGCAGTTACCAGAGGACTAGGAGTCACGAGCAGTACTTC. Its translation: CASSYQRTRSHEQYF.

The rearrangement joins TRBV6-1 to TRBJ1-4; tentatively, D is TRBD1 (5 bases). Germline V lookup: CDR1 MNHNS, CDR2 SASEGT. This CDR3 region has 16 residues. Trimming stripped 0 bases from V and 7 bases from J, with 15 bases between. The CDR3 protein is CASSEALGGGGEKLFF. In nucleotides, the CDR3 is TGTGCCAGCAGTGAAGCGCTCGGGGGTGGTGGTGAAAAACTGTTTTTT.

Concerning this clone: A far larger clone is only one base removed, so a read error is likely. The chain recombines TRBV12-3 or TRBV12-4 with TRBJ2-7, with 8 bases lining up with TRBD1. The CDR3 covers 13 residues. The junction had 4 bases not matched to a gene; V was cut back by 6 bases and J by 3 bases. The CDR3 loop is CASSPGQDYEQYF. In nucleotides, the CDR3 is TGTGCCAGCAGCCCGGGACAGGACTACGAGCAGTACTTC.

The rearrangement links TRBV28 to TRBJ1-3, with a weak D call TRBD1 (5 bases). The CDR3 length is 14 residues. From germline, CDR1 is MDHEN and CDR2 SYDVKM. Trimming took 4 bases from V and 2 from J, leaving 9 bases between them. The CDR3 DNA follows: TGTGCCAGCAGTTCCCGGGGGACTGGAAACACCATATATTTT. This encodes CASSSRGTGNTIYF.

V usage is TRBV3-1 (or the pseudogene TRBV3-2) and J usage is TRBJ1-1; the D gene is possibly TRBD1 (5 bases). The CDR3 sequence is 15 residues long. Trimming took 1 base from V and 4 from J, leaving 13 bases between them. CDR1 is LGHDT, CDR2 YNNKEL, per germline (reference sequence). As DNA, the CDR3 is TGTGCCAGCAGCCAAGCGATGGGGGGACTCACTGAAGCTTTCTTT. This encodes CASSQAMGGLTEAFF.